Listed below are T cell receptor beta chains from one sample, sequenced in a study of molecular identifiers for immune sequencing clone quantification. TCRdb used MiXCR to reprocess the PCR reads, holding one entry per CDR3 protein. The sample consists of over 300,000 distinct CDR3 sequences, roughly 24% of them appearing once. Material for sequencing was naive CD8+ T cells from blood, with Jurkat cell RNA spiked in. The source is a human donor in good health. Some libraries in this study had Jurkat cell RNA spiked in. The conserved cysteine and the conserved F or W are not part of the CDR3 here. Size values are once, few and many counts, or a class for expanded clones, and some rows have none.

clone_size j_call cdr3_length v_call cdr3_aa
NA TRBJ2-7 13 TRBV10-2 ASSASGLGAEEQY
few TRBJ1-2 12 TRBV6-5 ASSYSGDYYGYT
many TRBJ1-5 13 TRBV30 AWSVGSWGNQPQH
few TRBJ2-5 14 TRBV9 ASSSPYRGPTETQY
few TRBJ2-7 12 TRBV28 ASTLAGTSYEQY
few TRBJ1-3 15 TRBV7-9 ASSFGRTGGSGNTIY
few TRBJ2-1 13 TRBV11-2 ASSLDPGQYNEQF
many TRBJ2-7 13 TRBV7-9 ASSPRGDMTYEQY
NA TRBJ2-3 13 TRBV30 AWSEGLAGTDTQY
NA TRBJ1-1 12 TRBV7-9 ASSWSGPNTEAF
NA TRBJ2-5 13 TRBV6-2/TRBV6-3 ASSYRLQGQETQY
many TRBJ1-1 13 TRBV19 ASKPATVLHTEAF
few TRBJ2-7 13 TRBV7-9 ASSSSGSTPREQY
few TRBJ2-5 15 TRBV25-1 ASSPSSTHDVQETQY
few TRBJ1-1 12 TRBV6-2/TRBV6-3 ASSGTGAGAEAF
many TRBJ2-7 10 TRBV27 ASSPGTVEQY
NA TRBJ1-5 13 TRBV28 AGSFATDSNQPQH
many TRBJ2-2 12 TRBV29-1 SVDGLANTGELF
few TRBJ2-1 15 TRBV4-3 ASSQLQGLAGGIGQF
NA TRBJ2-2 13 TRBV20-1 SAREGGRNTGELL
NA TRBJ2-5 15 TRBV12-3/TRBV12-4 ASSFTGGTSGQETQY
many TRBJ1-1 13 TRBV7-9 ASSLAQGMNTEAF
many TRBJ1-1 13 TRBV9 ASSAGGGSATEAF
NA TRBJ2-7 14 TRBV7-9 ASSPGASGSTYEQY
few TRBJ1-1 11 TRBV28 ASRDRGLPEAF
few TRBJ2-2 10 TRBV29-1 SVVGPTGELF